This record looks at one T cell receptor beta chain sequence and its context. V was shortened by 1 base and J by 10 bases, with 11 bases between the two germline ends. The CDR3 consists of 14 residues. Per germline, CDR1 SNHLY and CDR2 FYNNEI. These data belong to a study of blood T cell repertoires in COVID-19. The wider study: The United States, Italy and Spain were the sources of the acute and convalescent COVID-19 samples. T cells, B-cell-depleted T cells, or PBMCs provided the cDNA or gDNA that served as material.

In the study's own analysis: Researchers report that nucleated cell counts were estimated from reference gene primer amplification. Assay used: immunoSEQ multiplex PCR; TCRdb lists only in-frame clones, some missing. That table supplies the V and J calls and clone size; D and trimming were determined from the DNA. The sample has tens of thousands of clones, 82% seen once. This TCR derives from a woman aged 60-75 years with acute or convalescent COVID-19. Sequenced input: peripheral blood. V usage is TRBV2 and J usage is TRBJ1-6; the D gene is possibly TRBD1 (5 bases). The CDR3 reads CASSEVGPWSPLHF. Here the CDR3 DNA reads TGTGCCAGCAGTGAAGTGGGGCCATGGTCACCCCTCCACTTT.